One sample yielded the 27 T cell receptor beta chains listed below, sequenced in a study of cytomegalovirus exposure and HLA in healthy donors. The PCR was carried out with 60 Vbeta primers and 13 Jbeta primers. The protocol was immunoSEQ multiplex PCR, while the TCRdb copy is restricted to in-frame clones and leaves out a portion. The sample has approximately 220,000 clones; roughly 88% are singletons. The specimen sequenced was PBMCs. The receptors derive from a boy aged 2-9 years in good health and CMV-seronegative.

This chain links TRBV4-2 with TRBJ2-7; 7 bases line up with TRBD2. V lost 1 base to trimming and J lost 2 bases; unmatched junction nucleotides: 5. The CDR3 has 15 residues. Germline V CDR1 and CDR2: LGHNA, YNFKEQ. The CDR3 nucleotides read TGTGCCAGCAGCCAAGTTGGGCGGGAGACCTACGAGCAGTACTTC. This gives the protein CASSQVGRETYEQYF.

The chain uses TRBV5-1 and TRBJ2-7, with TRBD1 matching 9 bases. From germline, CDR1 is SGHRS and CDR2 YFSETQ. The CDR3 loop spans 13 amino acids. The trim removed 2 bases at V and 5 bases at J, leaving 2 bases unmatched. Here the CDR3 reads CASSFDRGNEQYF. The CDR3 DNA follows: TGCGCCAGCAGCTTTGACAGGGGGAACGAGCAGTACTTC. Full variable domain (missing parts from reference TRBV5-1 and TRBJ2-7): KAGVTQTPRYLIKTRGQQVTLSCSPISGHRSVSWYQQTPGQGLQFLFEYFSETQRNKGNFPGRFSGRQFSNSRSEMNVSTLELGDSALYLCASSFDRGNEQYFGPGTRLTVT.

This chain links TRBV10-3 with TRBJ2-1; TRBD2 matches 8 bases. This CDR3 is built from 17 residues. The germline gives CDR1 ENHRY, CDR2 SYGVKD. The J segment lost 8 bases and the V segment lost 2 bases, leaving 14 bases of the junction unmatched. In DNA form, the CDR3 reads TGTGCCATCAGTGAGGACGCTGGCGCGGGAGGATCCGATGAGCAGTTCTTC. Its translation is CAISEDAGAGGSDEQFF.

The chain is built from TRBV7-2 and TRBJ1-2; D ambiguous. The CDR3 length is 14 residues. Germline CDR1 and CDR2: SGHTA and FQGNSA. V lost 1 base to trimming and J lost 7 bases, with 13 bases between them. The CDR3 coding sequence is TGTGCCAGCAGCTTAGTGGCGGCAGCCGGTGGCTACACCTTC. The encoded protein is CASSLVAAAGGYTF.

The V and J genes are TRBV5-4 and TRBJ2-5, with D unclear. TRBJ2-7 matches the DNA end more closely, so the J call is doubtful. The CDR3 consists of 13 residues. Germline lookup yields CDR1 SGHNT and CDR2 YYREEE (reference sequence). Here the CDR3 reads CASSFVDSYEQYF. CDR3 in DNA: TGTGCCAGCAGCTTTGTGGACTCCTACGAGCAGTACTTC.

V usage is TRBV27 and J usage is TRBJ1-4; D is unclear. CDR1 and CDR2 from the germline V gene are MNHEY and SMNVEV (reference sequence). The ends were cut back, 3 bases at V and 0 bases at J, with 5 bases in the middle. The CDR3 extends over 14 amino acids. CDR3 sequence (DNA): TGTGCCAGCAGTTTCACAGCAACTAATGAAAAACTGTTTTTT. Its translation is CASSFTATNEKLFF. Full variable domain (remainder filled in from reference TRBV27 and TRBJ1-4): EAQVTQNPRYLITVTGKKLTVTCSQNMNHEYMSWYRQDPGLGLRQIYYSMNVEVTDKGDVPEGYKVSRKEKRNFPLILESPSPNQTSLYFCASSFTATNEKLFFGSGTQLSVL.

The V call is TRBV19, the J call TRBJ2-3, with TRBD2 identical over 7 bases. The CDR3 runs 15 residues. Germline values: CDR1 LNHDA, CDR2 SQIVND (reference sequence). V shed 4 bases and J 0 bases; nucleotides not matched to a gene: 4. CDR3 DNA sequence: TGTGCCAGTAGTAGTGGACTAGATAGCACAGATACGCAGTATTTT. Translating it yields CASSSGLDSTDTQYF.

This clone was counted once. The chain carries TRBV11-2 and TRBJ1-5, with a tentative D call TRBD1 (6 bases). Germline V gives CDR1 SGHAT, CDR2 FQNNGV. V was clipped by 1 base and J by 5 bases, with 18 bases between them. This CDR3 region has 17 residues. The CDR3 sequence is CASSLGSVRGLYQPQHF. In DNA, the CDR3 is TGTGCCAGCAGCTTAGGTTCTGTCAGGGGTTTGTATCAGCCCCAGCATTTT.

J is TRBJ1-2 and V is TRBV9, with TRBD1 matching 9 bases. The CDR3 runs 15 residues. Germline CDR1 reads SGDLS; CDR2 reads YYNGEE. The V gene end was trimmed by 0 bases and the J gene end by 4 bases; junction bases not matched to a gene: 4. As DNA, the CDR3 is TGTGCCAGCAGCGTAGAGGGACAGGGCGGCTATGGCTACACCTTC. It encodes CASSVEGQGGYGYTF. The variable domain in full, with the rest retrieved from reference TRBV9 and TRBJ1-2, is DSGVTQTPKHLITATGQRVTLRCSPRSGDLSVYWYQQSLDQGLQFLIQYYNGEERAKGNILERFSAQQFPDLHSELNLSSLELGDSALYFCASSVEGQGGYGYTFGSGTRLTVV.

This chain joins TRBV19 and TRBJ1-6; D is possibly TRBD1 (6 bases). V shed 5 bases and J shed 7 bases, with 15 bases lying between them. Germline V gene lookup returns CDR1 LNHDA and CDR2 SQIVND (reference sequence). CDR3 length: 15 amino acids. In DNA, the CDR3 is TGTGCCAGTAGTGTAGGAGGGGGACGGAATTCACCCCTCCACTTT. Its translation is CASSVGGGRNSPLHF.

The gene calls are TRBV7-2 and TRBJ2-5, with TRBD2 matching 10 bases. This CDR3 has 14 amino acids. Germline CDR1 reads SGHTA; CDR2 reads FQGNSA. The J segment lost 4 bases and the V segment lost 2 bases, leaving 1 base of the junction unmatched. CDR3 nucleotide sequence: TGTGCCAGCAGCTTAAGACTAGCGGGAGAGACCCAGTACTTC. It codes for CASSLRLAGETQYF.

The chain employs TRBV30 and TRBJ2-7, with 10 nucleotides matching TRBD1. CDR1 and CDR2 from the germline V gene are GTSNPN and SVGIG (reference sequence). Trimming at V came to 0 bases and at J to 0 bases, leaving 5 bases not matched to a gene. The CDR3 is 16 amino acids. The CDR3 loop reads CAWSVWGTGDSYEQYF. CDR3 DNA sequence: TGTGCCTGGAGTGTATGGGGGACAGGGGACTCCTACGAGCAGTACTTC. Full variable domain (missing parts from reference TRBV30 and TRBJ2-7): SQTIHQWPATLVQPVGSPLSLECTVEGTSNPNLYWYRQAAGRGLQLLFYSVGIGQISSEVPQNLSASRPQDRQFILSSKKLLLSDSGFYLCAWSVWGTGDSYEQYFGPGTRLTVT.

The chain recombines TRBV5-5 with TRBJ1-1; D is unclear. Germline V gives CDR1 SGHKS, CDR2 YYEKEE (reference sequence). V dropped 0 bases and J dropped 2 bases, with 5 bases sitting between them. The CDR3 is made up of 13 amino acids. The CDR3 DNA follows: TGTGCCAGCAGCTTGGGACACAACACTGAAGCTTTCTTT. It codes for CASSLGHNTEAFF.

The V gene is TRBV30, the J gene TRBJ2-5; 9 bases line up with TRBD1. The V gene's germline CDR1 is GTSNPN and CDR2 SVGIG (reference sequence). This CDR3 has 15 residues. Trimming removed 5 bases from V and 3 bases from J; junction bases left unmatched: 10. The chain's CDR3 is CAWEYGTGRKETQYF. CDR3 nucleotides: TGTGCCTGGGAATATGGGACAGGGAGGAAAGAGACCCAGTACTTC.

The V call is TRBV4-1, the J call TRBJ2-7, with D possibly TRBD1 on 6 matching bases. Germline V gene lookup returns CDR1 MGHRA and CDR2 YSYEKL. The CDR3 runs to 14 residues. V was pared by 6 bases and J by 1 base, with 13 bases between. The CDR3 nucleotides read TGCGCCAGCAGTCAGGGGATAACGTCCTACGAGCAGTACTTC. This codes for CASSQGITSYEQYF.

The chain employs TRBV11-2 and TRBJ2-3; 9 bases match TRBD2. The CDR3 has 16 amino acids. The trim removed 5 bases at V and 0 bases at J, leaving 6 bases unmatched. Germline V CDR1 and CDR2: SGHAT, FQNNGV. CDR3 DNA: TGTGCCAGCAGCCAAGGTAGCGGGGGAAGCACAGATACGCAGTATTTT. Residues: CASSQGSGGSTDTQYF.

V usage is TRBV30 and J usage is TRBJ2-5; maybe TRBD1 (6 bases). The tail of the sequence fits TRBJ2-7 better, so the J call may be wrong. This CDR3 region has 12 residues. Germline V gene lookup returns CDR1 GTSNPN and CDR2 SVGIG (reference sequence). The CDR3 here is CAWSVGGYEQYF. The CDR3 DNA sequence: TGTGCCTGGAGTGTAGGGGGTTACGAGCAGTACTTC.

The chain combines TRBV9 with TRBJ2-3; 13 bases agree with TRBD2. CDR3 length equals 18 residues. Germline CDR1 SGDLS, CDR2 YYNGEE. The trim removed 4 bases at V and 2 bases at J, leaving 10 bases unmatched. CDR3 DNA: TGTGCCAGCAGCCCCACTAGCGGGGGGGCCGGGAACACAGATACGCAGTATTTT. Residues: CASSPTSGGAGNTDTQYF.

This chain uses TRBV7-9 with TRBJ2-2, with unresolved D. The CDR3 is 14 amino acids. Germline V CDR1 and CDR2: SEHNR, FQNEAQ (reference sequence). Trimming left V 0 bases short and J 8 bases short, with 10 bases between. The CDR3 DNA reads TGTGCCAGCAGCTTAGCCGTCCAGGATGGGGAGCTGTTTTTT. Translated, it gives CASSLAVQDGELFF.

The chain employs TRBV7-9 and TRBJ1-1; TRBD1 matches at 8 bases. The CDR3 spans 14 residues. Germline-derived CDR1 and CDR2 are SEHNR and FQNEAQ (reference sequence). Trimming at V came to 5 bases and at J to 2 bases, leaving 4 bases not matched to a gene. CDR3 in DNA: TGTGCCAGCAGCCCCGGACAGGGAAACACTGAAGCTTTCTTT. The encoded protein is CASSPGQGNTEAFF. Full variable domain (outside the CDR3, taken from reference TRBV7-9 and TRBJ1-1): DTGVSQNPRHKITKRGQNVTFRCDPISEHNRLYWYRQTLGQGPEFLTYFQNEAQLEKSRLLSDRFSAERPKGSFSTLEIQRTEQGDSAMYLCASSPGQGNTEAFFGQGTRLTVV.

This clone has more than one count but fewer than ten. The chain is built from TRBV4-1 and TRBJ1-5; D is possibly TRBD1 (6 bases). The CDR3 extends over 15 amino acids. V lost 1 base, J lost 4 bases, and 11 bases lay in between. In germline, CDR1 is MGHRA, CDR2 YSYEKL. The DNA of the CDR3 is TGCGCCAGCAGCCAAGGGCACAGGGCTAATCAGCCCCAGCATTTT. It yields the protein CASSQGHRANQPQHF.

The rearrangement links TRBV5-6 to TRBJ2-3; no firm D call. CDR1 is SGHDT, CDR2 YYEEEE, per germline. CDR3 length: 16 amino acids. The V end lost 0 bases, the J end lost 0 bases, and 11 bases lay between the germline ends. CDR3: CASSLAPVRSTDTQYF. In DNA form, the CDR3 reads TGTGCCAGCAGCTTGGCGCCAGTCCGTAGCACAGATACGCAGTATTTT.

This chain links TRBV5-6 with TRBJ2-1; perhaps TRBD2 as D (5 bases). The CDR3 is made up of 11 amino acids. Germline V gene lookup returns CDR1 SGHDT and CDR2 YYEEEE. The CDR3 DNA sequence: TGTGGTAGCGTCCACAACAATGAGCAGTTCTTC. It encodes CGSVHNNEQFF.

This rearrangement joins TRBV19 to TRBJ2-3, with TRBD2 matching 11 bases. CDR3 length: 16 residues. Germline CDR1 is LNHDA and CDR2 is SQIVND (reference sequence). V lost 7 bases, J lost 0 bases, and 6 bases stayed unmatched. In DNA, the CDR3 is TGTGCCAGTATGGGACTAGCGGACCCAAGCACAGATACGCAGTATTTT. This translates into CASMGLADPSTDTQYF.

The V call is TRBV30, the J call TRBJ2-5, with TRBD2 identical over 9 bases. The CDR3 covers 13 residues. Germline loops: CDR1 GTSNPN, CDR2 SVGIG (reference sequence). The junction had 4 bases not matched to a gene; V was cut back by 4 bases and J by 4 bases. The CDR3, as DNA: TGTGCCTGGAAAGCTAGCGGGGTAGAGACCCAGTACTTC. This translates into CAWKASGVETQYF. The full variable domain, in which reference TRBV30 and TRBJ2-5 provide the parts outside the CDR3, is SQTIHQWPATLVQPVGSPLSLECTVEGTSNPNLYWYRQAAGRGLQLLFYSVGIGQISSEVPQNLSASRPQDRQFILSSKKLLLSDSGFYLCAWKASGVETQYFGPGTRLLVL.

V is TRBV30 and J is TRBJ1-2; 7 bases map to TRBD1. CDR1 is GTSNPN and CDR2 is SVGIG in the germline V gene (reference sequence). V lost 0 bases, J lost 7 bases, and 5 bases stayed unmatched. This CDR3 spans 13 amino acids. CDR3: CAWSVGGSSGYTF. In DNA form, the CDR3 reads TGTGCCTGGAGTGTAGGGGGCAGTAGTGGCTACACCTTC.

The V gene is TRBV10-3, the J gene TRBJ1-3; D may be TRBD1 (5 bases). CDR1 is ENHRY and CDR2 is SYGVKD in the germline V gene. The CDR3 is made up of 13 amino acids. Trimming shortened V by 8 bases and J by 4 bases, and 12 bases separated the two germline ends. The CDR3 region is CAIGAGRGNTIYF. The CDR3 DNA sequence: TGTGCCATCGGGGCAGGGCGAGGAAACACCATATATTTT.